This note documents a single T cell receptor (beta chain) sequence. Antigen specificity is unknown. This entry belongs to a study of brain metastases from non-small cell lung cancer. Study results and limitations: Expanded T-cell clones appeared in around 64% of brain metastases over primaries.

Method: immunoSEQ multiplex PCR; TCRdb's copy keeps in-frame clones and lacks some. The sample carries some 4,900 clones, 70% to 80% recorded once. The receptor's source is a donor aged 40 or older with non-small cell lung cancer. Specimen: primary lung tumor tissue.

CDR3 protein: CASTLEGGRYEQYV. In DNA form, the CDR3 reads TGTGCCAGCACCTTAGAGGGGGGTAGATACGAGCAGTACGTC. J is TRBJ2-7 and V is TRBV6-5; D possibly matches TRBD1 or TRBD2 (6 bases each). Germline V gene lookup returns CDR1 MNHEY and CDR2 SVGAGI. Deletions cut 7 bases from V and 4 bases from J, with 17 bases between. The CDR3 is made up of 14 amino acids.